This T cell receptor (beta chain) was identified in a study of T-cell memory formation after mild COVID-19. Study information: There were largely donor-specific TCR clusters.

The ends were cut back, 5 bases at V and 7 bases at J, with 11 bases in the middle. Germline CDR1 and CDR2: KGHDR and SFDVKD. The CDR3 spans 14 residues. Sample barcodes and UMIs were carried by the TCR alpha and TCR beta cDNA libraries that 5'RACE generated with constant-segment primers. TCRdb reprocessed the 5' RACE reads via MiXCR and lists one record per CDR3 protein. The repertoire holds under 250,000 distinct CDR3 sequences, 15% seen once, with over 2% in the top ten. The sequencing input was PBMCs or a T cell subset sorted from them (not recorded which). V and J are TRBV24-1 and TRBJ1-6; maybe TRBD1 (5 bases). The origin of this receptor is an adult woman who had mild COVID-19 (a few samples of this study predate the infection). Cell type and time point are not known. The CDR3 nucleotides read TGTGCCACCAGTGGGGGGACGGAGAATTCACCCCTCCACTTT. It translates to CATSGGTENSPLHF.